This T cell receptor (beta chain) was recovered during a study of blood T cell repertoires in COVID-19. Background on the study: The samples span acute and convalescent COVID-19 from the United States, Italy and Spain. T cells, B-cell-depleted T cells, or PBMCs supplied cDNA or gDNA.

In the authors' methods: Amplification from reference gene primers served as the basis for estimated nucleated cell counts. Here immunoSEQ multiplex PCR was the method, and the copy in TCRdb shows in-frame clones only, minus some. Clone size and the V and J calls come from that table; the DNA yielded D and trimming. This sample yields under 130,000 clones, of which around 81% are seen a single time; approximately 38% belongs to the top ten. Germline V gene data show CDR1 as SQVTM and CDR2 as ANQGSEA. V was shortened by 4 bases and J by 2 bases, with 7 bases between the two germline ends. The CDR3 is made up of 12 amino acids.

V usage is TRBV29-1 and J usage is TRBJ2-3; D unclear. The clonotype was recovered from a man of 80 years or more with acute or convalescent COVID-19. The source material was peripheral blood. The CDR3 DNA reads TGCAGCGTTGCTACAGACACAGATACGCAGTATTTT. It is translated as CSVATDTDTQYF.